Described below is a single TCR beta chain sequence and its context. These data belong to a study of T cell changes during pregnancy in multiple sclerosis. Using immunoSEQ multiplex PCR, the repertoire was profiled, and TCRdb retains in-frame clones only, with some absent. The sample lists under 90,000 clones, nearly 95% occurring once. The specimen was peripheral blood, collected in the second trimester of pregnancy. This receptor was taken from a female donor in good health, enrolled as a control in a pregnancy study.

CDR3 sequence reads: CASSLATGSTGELFF. CDR3 in DNA: TGCGCCAGCAGCTTGGCCACAGGGAGCACCGGGGAGCTGTTTTTT. The chain uses TRBV5-1 and TRBJ2-2; TRBD1 might be the D (6 bases). Trimming cost V 0 bases and J 4 bases, with 10 bases left between them. CDR1 and CDR2 from the germline V gene are SGHRS and YFSETQ. The CDR3 loop spans 15 amino acids.